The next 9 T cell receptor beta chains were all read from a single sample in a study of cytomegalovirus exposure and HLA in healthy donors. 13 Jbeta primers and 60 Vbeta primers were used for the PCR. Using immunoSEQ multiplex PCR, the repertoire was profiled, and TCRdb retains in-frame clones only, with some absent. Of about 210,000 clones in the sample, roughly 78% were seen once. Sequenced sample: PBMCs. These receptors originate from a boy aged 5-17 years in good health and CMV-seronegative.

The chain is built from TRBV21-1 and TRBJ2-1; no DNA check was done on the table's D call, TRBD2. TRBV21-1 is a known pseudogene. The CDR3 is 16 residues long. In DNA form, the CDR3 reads TGTGCCAGCAGCAAAGAAAGGACTAGCGGGAACAATGAGCAGTTCTTC. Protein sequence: CASSKERTSGNNEQFF.

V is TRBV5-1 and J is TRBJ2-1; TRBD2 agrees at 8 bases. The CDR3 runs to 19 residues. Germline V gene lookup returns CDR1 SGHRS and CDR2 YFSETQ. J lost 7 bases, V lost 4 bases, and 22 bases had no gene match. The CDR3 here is CASSPIYVSSGYLRNEQFF. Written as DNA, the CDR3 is TGCGCCAGCAGCCCAATTTATGTTTCTAGCGGGTACCTGAGAAATGAGCAGTTCTTC. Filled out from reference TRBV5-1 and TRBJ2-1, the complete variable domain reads KAGVTQTPRYLIKTRGQQVTLSCSPISGHRSVSWYQQTPGQGLQFLFEYFSETQRNKGNFPGRFSGRQFSNSRSEMNVSTLELGDSALYLCASSPIYVSSGYLRNEQFFGPGTRLTVL.

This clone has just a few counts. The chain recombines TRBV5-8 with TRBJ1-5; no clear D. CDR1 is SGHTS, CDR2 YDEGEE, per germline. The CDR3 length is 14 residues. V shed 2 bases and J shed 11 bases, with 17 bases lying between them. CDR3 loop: CASSFQQAPTTQHF. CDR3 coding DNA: TGTGCCAGCAGCTTCCAGCAGGCCCCCACAACCCAGCATTTT.

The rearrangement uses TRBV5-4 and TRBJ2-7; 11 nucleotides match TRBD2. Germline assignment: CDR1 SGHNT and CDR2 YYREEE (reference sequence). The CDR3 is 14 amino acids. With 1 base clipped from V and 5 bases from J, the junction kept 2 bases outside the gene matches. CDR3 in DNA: TGTGCCAGCAGCTTGCAACTAGCGGGAGACGAGCAGTACTTC. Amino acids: CASSLQLAGDEQYF.

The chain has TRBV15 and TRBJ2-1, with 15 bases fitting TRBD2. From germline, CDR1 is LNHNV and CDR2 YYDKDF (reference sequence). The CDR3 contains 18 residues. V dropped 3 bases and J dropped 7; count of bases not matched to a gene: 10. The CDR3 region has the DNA TGTGCCACCAGCAGCAAAAGGGGGACTAGCGGGGGGAAAAATGAGCAGTTCTTC. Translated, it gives CATSSKRGTSGGKNEQFF.

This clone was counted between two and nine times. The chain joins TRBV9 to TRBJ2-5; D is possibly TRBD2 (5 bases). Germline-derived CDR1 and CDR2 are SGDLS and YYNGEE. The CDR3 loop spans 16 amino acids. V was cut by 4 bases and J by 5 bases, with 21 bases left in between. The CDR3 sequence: CASSPDPSDPGETQYF. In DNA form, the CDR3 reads TGTGCCAGCAGCCCGGACCCCTCGGACCCGGGGGAGACCCAGTACTTC.

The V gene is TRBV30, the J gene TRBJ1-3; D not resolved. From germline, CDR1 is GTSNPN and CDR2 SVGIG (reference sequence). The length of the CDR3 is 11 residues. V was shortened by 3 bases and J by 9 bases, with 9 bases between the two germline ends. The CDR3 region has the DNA TGTGCCTGGAGCGGCTCGGGCACCATATATTTT. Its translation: CAWSGSGTIYF.

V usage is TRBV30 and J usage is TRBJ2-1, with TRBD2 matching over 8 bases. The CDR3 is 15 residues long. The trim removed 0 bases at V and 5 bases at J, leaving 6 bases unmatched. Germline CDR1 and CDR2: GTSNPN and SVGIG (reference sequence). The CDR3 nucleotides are TGTGCCTGGAGTGTTTCGGGGGGGGGACACAATGAGCAGTTCTTC. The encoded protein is CAWSVSGGGHNEQFF.

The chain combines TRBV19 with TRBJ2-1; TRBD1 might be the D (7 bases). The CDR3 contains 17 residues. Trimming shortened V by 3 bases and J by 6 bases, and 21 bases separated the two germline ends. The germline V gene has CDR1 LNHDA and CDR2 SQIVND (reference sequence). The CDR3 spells CASSIQGGLTPVNEQFF. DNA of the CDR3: TGTGCCAGTAGTATCCAGGGGGGTCTGACCCCAGTCAATGAGCAGTTCTTC.